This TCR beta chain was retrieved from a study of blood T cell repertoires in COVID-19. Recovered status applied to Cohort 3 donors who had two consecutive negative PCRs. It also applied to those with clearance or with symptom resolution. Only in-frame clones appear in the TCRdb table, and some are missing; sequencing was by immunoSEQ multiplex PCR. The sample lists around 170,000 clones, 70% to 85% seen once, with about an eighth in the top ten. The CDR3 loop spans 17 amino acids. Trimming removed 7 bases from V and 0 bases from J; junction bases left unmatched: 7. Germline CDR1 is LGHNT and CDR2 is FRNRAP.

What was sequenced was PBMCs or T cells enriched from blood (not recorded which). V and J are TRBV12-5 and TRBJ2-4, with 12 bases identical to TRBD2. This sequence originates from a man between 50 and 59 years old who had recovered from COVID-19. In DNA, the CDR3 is TGTGCTAGTGCGGCTAGCGGGGGGGTCCTAGCCAAAAACATTCAGTACTTC. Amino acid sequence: CASAASGGVLAKNIQYF.